The 15 T cell receptor beta chains in this list originate from one sample, sequenced in a study of OX40 agonist ivuxolimab in advanced cancers. Libraries were prepared through the immunoSEQ multiplex PCR assay. TCRdb took over this immuneACCESS table, retaining in-frame rearrangements with V and J assigned. Such tables are incomplete; in checked studies, under half of the missing clones stem from an unresolved V gene, and the remainder is unexplained. Recorded for this sample are tens of thousands of clones; 80% to 90% of them occurred a single time. Under 0.75% of the sample goes to the ten largest clones. This material consisted of CD4+ or CD8+ T cells sorted from blood, taken in a trial of the OX40 agonist ivuxolimab. These receptors were taken from an adult with an advanced solid tumor such as melanoma, head and neck, liver or kidney cancer.

This clone was detected once. The rearrangement links TRBV18 to TRBJ2-7; D unclear. The CDR3 has 14 residues. V was pared by 3 bases and J by 0 bases, with 9 bases between. Looked up from germline, CDR1 is KGHSH and CDR2 is LQKENI. CDR3 sequence (DNA): TGTGCCAGCTCACCTCAATACATCTCCTACGAGCAGTACTTC. Translation: CASSPQYISYEQYF.

The rearrangement uses TRBV2 and TRBJ1-2; D remains ambiguous. Trimming shortened V by 3 bases and J by 3 bases, and 8 bases separated the two germline ends. The CDR3 covers 13 residues. Per germline, CDR1 SNHLY and CDR2 FYNNEI. As DNA, the CDR3 is TGTGCCAGCAGTGACCGGGGATACTATGGCTACACCTTC. Translated: CASSDRGYYGYTF.

The V and J genes are TRBV15 and TRBJ2-1; no reliable D call. CDR1 is LNHNV and CDR2 is YYDKDF in the germline V gene (reference sequence). The length of the CDR3 is 17 residues. With 5 bases removed from V and 8 bases from J, the gap between germline ends came to 25 bases. The CDR3 region has the DNA TGTGCCACCAGCCCTCCAGCAGCGATATCCTTCCGCCATGAGCAGTTCTTC. It is translated as CATSPPAAISFRHEQFF.

This clone has just a few counts. This chain links TRBV4-3 with TRBJ2-3, with D perhaps TRBD1 or TRBD2 (5 bases each). V was trimmed by 0 bases and J by 8 bases, leaving 12 bases between them. Germline V gives CDR1 LGHNA, CDR2 YSLEER. The CDR3 is 14 amino acids. CDR3 protein: CASSQEYGAGTQYF. DNA of the CDR3: TGCGCCAGCAGCCAAGAATACGGGGCGGGTACGCAGTATTTT.

This sequence joins TRBV9 and TRBJ1-5; 7 bases match TRBD1. Germline V gene data show CDR1 as SGDLS and CDR2 as YYNGEE. V lost 3 bases to trimming and J lost 4 bases; unmatched junction nucleotides: 7. The CDR3 runs 15 residues. CDR3 region: CASSAIDRVNQPQHF. As DNA, the CDR3 is TGTGCCAGCAGCGCCATAGACAGGGTAAATCAGCCCCAGCATTTT.

The chain has TRBV30 and TRBJ2-7, with TRBD1 matching 10 bases. The V segment lost 8 bases and the J segment 6 bases; nucleotides outside the gene matches: 10. The CDR3 spans 13 residues. Germline V gives CDR1 GTSNPN, CDR2 SVGIG (reference sequence). This chain's CDR3 is CAGGQGLIGEQYF. The CDR3 coding sequence is TGTGCCGGGGGACAGGGGTTAATCGGCGAGCAGTACTTC.

V gene TRBV7-9 combines with J gene TRBJ1-1; D remains unclear. Trimming stripped 1 base from V and 7 bases from J, with 10 bases between. Germline CDR1 is SEHNR and CDR2 is FQNEAQ (reference sequence). The CDR3 covers 13 residues. In DNA form, the CDR3 reads TGTGCCAGCAGCTTAGGGGCCCGGGGTGAAGCTTTCTTT. Translation: CASSLGARGEAFF.

The sample holds one count of this clone. The CDR3 sequence is CASSPTSSYEQYF. The CDR3 coding sequence is TGTGCCAGCTCACCAACTTCCTCCTACGAGCAGTACTTC. This sequence joins TRBV18 and TRBJ2-7, with D unclear. V dropped 2 bases and J dropped 0 bases, with 5 bases sitting between them. The CDR3 sequence is 13 residues long. Germline CDR1 is KGHSH and CDR2 is LQKENI. The full variable domain, its missing parts supplied by reference TRBV18 and TRBJ2-7, is NAGVMQNPRHLVRRRGQEARLRCSPMKGHSHVYWYRQLPEEGLKFMVYLQKENIIDESGMPKERFSAEFPKEGPSILRIQQVVRGDSAAYFCASSPTSSYEQYFGPGTRLTVT.

J is TRBJ2-3 and V is TRBV5-6; TRBD2 matches at 10 bases. The germline CDR1 and CDR2 sequences are SGHDT and YYEEEE. The CDR3 runs to 16 residues. The V segment lost 0 bases and the J segment 9 bases; nucleotides outside the gene matches: 10. The CDR3 protein is CASSLVGLAGANTQYF. The CDR3 coding sequence is TGTGCCAGCAGCTTGGTCGGGCTAGCGGGGGCCAACACGCAGTATTTT. Filled out from reference TRBV5-6 and TRBJ2-3, the complete variable domain reads DAGVTQSPTHLIKTRGQQVTLRCSPKSGHDTVSWYQQALGQGPQFIFQYYEEEERQRGNFPDRFSGHQFPNYSSELNVNALLLGDSALYLCASSLVGLAGANTQYFGPGTRLTVL.

The chain's CDR3 is CASRVLGAPNSPLHF. CDR3 nucleotides: TGTGCCAGCAGGGTTTTGGGAGCACCGAATTCACCCCTCCACTTT. The chain carries TRBV2 and TRBJ1-6; D is unresolved. The CDR3 totals 15 residues. With 6 bases removed from V and 7 bases from J, the gap between germline ends came to 16 bases. Per germline, CDR1 SNHLY and CDR2 FYNNEI. Variable domain in full (rest from reference TRBV2 and TRBJ1-6): EPEVTQTPSHQVTQMGQEVILRCVPISNHLYFYWYRQILGQKVEFLVSFYNNEISEKSEIFDDQFSVERPDGSNFTLKIRSTKLEDSAMYFCASRVLGAPNSPLHFGNGTRLTVT.

Comment on this clone: Other DNA sequences in this specimen translate into the identical CDR3. V gene TRBV7-2 combines with J gene TRBJ2-5; 10 bases fit TRBD1. V dropped 6 bases and J dropped 5; count of bases not matched to a gene: 3. The CDR3 has 13 residues. The germline V gene encodes CDR1 SGHTA and CDR2 FQGNSA. This CDR3 is CASSQDRGETQYF. CDR3 bases: TGTGCCAGCAGTCAGGACAGGGGGGAGACCCAGTACTTC. The whole variable domain, filled in from reference TRBV7-2 and TRBJ2-5, reads GAGVSQSPSNKVTEKGKDVELRCDPISGHTALYWYRQSLGQGLEFLIYFQGNSAPDKSGLPSDRFSAERTGGSVSTLTIQRTQQEDSAVYLCASSQDRGETQYFGPGTRLLVL.

V is TRBV7-2 and J is TRBJ2-7; 8 bases are shared with TRBD1. The J segment lost 4 bases and the V segment lost 5 bases, leaving 7 bases of the junction unmatched. The germline gives CDR1 SGHTA, CDR2 FQGNSA. This CDR3 region has 14 residues. CDR3 residues: CASSPGGSAYEQYF. Written as DNA, the CDR3 is TGTGCCAGCAGCCCAGGGGGCTCCGCGTACGAGCAGTACTTC.

V is TRBV19 and J is TRBJ1-6; the D is unclear. The CDR3 runs 17 residues. The germline V gene encodes CDR1 LNHDA and CDR2 SQIVND (reference sequence). V was cut by 1 base and J by 6 bases, with 16 bases left in between. The CDR3 reads CASSIAGRTFGNSPLHF. CDR3 nucleotide sequence: TGTGCCAGTAGTATAGCAGGCAGGACGTTCGGTAATTCACCCCTCCACTTT.

J is TRBJ2-7 and V is TRBV9; D is perhaps TRBD1 (5 bases). Germline CDR1 is SGDLS and CDR2 is YYNGEE. V was shortened by 3 bases and J by 0 bases, with 10 bases between the two germline ends. The CDR3 has 14 residues. CDR3 sequence reads: CASSARVSSYEQYF. The CDR3 coding sequence is TGTGCCAGCAGCGCCAGGGTAAGCTCCTACGAGCAGTACTTC.

A single count supports this clone. The V call is TRBV19, the J call TRBJ2-7; a weak D match, TRBD2 (5 bases). The CDR3 length is 13 residues. Germline CDR1 is LNHDA and CDR2 is SQIVND (reference sequence). The germline V and J ends were trimmed by 5 bases and 4 bases, with 12 bases remaining between them. CDR3 DNA sequence: TGTGCCAGTAGTGAGGGAATAGTGTACGAGCAGTACTTC. Translated: CASSEGIVYEQYF.